This T cell receptor (beta chain) was sequenced during a study of cytomegalovirus exposure and HLA in healthy donors. This clone turned up a few times. Its antigen remains unidentified. Study results and limitations: Published work reported that the classifier diagnosed cytomegalovirus status with high specificity and sensitivity.

In the PCR, 60 Vbeta and 13 Jbeta primers were used. Original data processing: A later analysis counted some 87 million unique TCR beta chains, around 10 million shared. This table comes from immunoSEQ multiplex PCR, and its TCRdb copy is limited to in-frame clones, with some not included. Clonal size and the V and J genes are those of that table, whereas D and trimming came from the DNA. The sample shows under 150,000 clones, roughly 82% of them seen only once. The sample taken for sequencing was PBMCs. This clonotype was sampled from a male donor in good health and CMV-seropositive.

As DNA, the CDR3 is TGTGCCAGCAAAAGAGGGGGCGGGACCAACACCGGGGAGCTGTTTTTT. Translated, it gives CASKRGGGTNTGELFF. The chain carries TRBV5-4 and TRBJ2-2, with D possibly being TRBD1 (7 bases). In germline, CDR1 is SGHNT, CDR2 YYREEE (reference sequence). The CDR3 is made up of 16 amino acids. V shed 6 bases and J shed 2 bases, with 17 bases lying between them.